This TCR beta chain was sequenced in a study of blood T cell repertoires in COVID-19. In the study overall: From T cells, B-cell-depleted T cells, or PBMCs came the material, which was cDNA or gDNA.

CDR3 length: 11 residues. The germline CDR1 and CDR2 sequences are SNHLY and FYNNEI. The V gene lost 6 bases and the J gene lost 4 bases, with 4 bases spanning the gap. In the study's own analysis: For nucleated cells, counts were estimated from reference gene primer amplification. TCRdb keeps only in-frame clones here, not all; method: immunoSEQ multiplex PCR. Clonal size and the V and J genes are those of that table, whereas D and trimming came from the DNA. The table records about 320,000 clones, approximately 89% of them present only once. Sequenced sample: peripheral blood. The chain has TRBV2 and TRBJ2-1; D is unresolved. This TCR was sampled from a woman in her twenties or thirties with COVID-19, enrolled during active disease. Here the CDR3 DNA reads TGTGCCAGCAGGCGGTACAATGAGCAGTTCTTC. Residues: CASRRYNEQFF.